Described below is a single T cell receptor beta chain sequence and its context. The antigen is not known. The entry originates in a study of CD8+ T cells in alopecia areata. Whole-study context: Treated patients swallowed 5 to 10 mg of oral tofacitinib twice daily.

General observations from the study: Across lesional scalp, and particularly alopecia totalis/universalis, clonality surpassed that of normal scalp. In scalp, tofacitinib significantly decreased clonality and expanded CD8+ clones among the top 100. Scalp repertoires also include resident alphabeta T cells from normal skin.

It was cDNA, reverse transcribed from extracted RNA, that served as the sequencing template. Repertoires were generated with immunoSEQ multiplex PCR, while TCRdb's copy carries only in-frame clones and drops some. The data hold approximately 210,000 clones, with approximately 47% observed a single time. This CDR3 region has 11 residues. CDR1 is MDHEN, CDR2 SYDVKM, per germline. The V gene lost 8 bases and the J gene lost 9 bases, with 11 bases spanning the gap. Treatment noted: oral pan-JAK inhibitor, 5-10 mg twice daily. The sample in question was CD4+ T cells sorted from blood, obtained at approximately week 36, from a patient treated with tofacitinib. The chain employs TRBV28 and TRBJ2-1; D not certain. The receptor comes from a human donor with alopecia areata. In nucleotides, the CDR3 is TGTGCCAGCTTATACCTGGGTGAGCAGTTCTTC. Amino acids: CASLYLGEQFF.